This TCR beta chain was profiled in a study of blood T cell repertoires in COVID-19. Study in general: The United States, Italy and Spain provided the acute and convalescent COVID-19 samples. The cDNA or gDNA used as material had been derived from T cells, B-cell-depleted T cells, or PBMCs.

This clone has more than one count but fewer than ten. In the study's own analysis: Reference gene primers were amplified, and this amplification served to estimate nucleated cell counts. Profiling relied on immunoSEQ multiplex PCR, and the TCRdb table lists in-frame clones only, not all of them. The D gene and trimming were derived from the DNA, and the V and J assignments and clone size from that table. The repertoire includes fewer than 300,000 clones, under 90% of them detected once, and about 3.2% sits in the top ten. Between the trimmed V and J ends, which lost 0 bases and 3 bases, there was a span of 8 bases. The CDR3 has 14 amino acids. Germline assignment: CDR1 MNHEY and CDR2 SVGAGI.

The specimen sequenced was peripheral blood. This clonotype originated in a woman in her sixties or seventies with active or convalescent COVID-19. The chain joins TRBV6-5 to TRBJ1-1; D is ambiguous. Written as DNA, the CDR3 is TGTGCCAGCAGTTACTCGCGGGAGTACACTGAAGCTTTCTTT. Translation: CASSYSREYTEAFF.